This T cell receptor beta chain was recovered during a study of CD8 T cells in ankylosing spondylitis. General study results and limits: Clones that were linked to disease were CD8+ and were relatively rare in peripheral blood. Previously reported in reactive arthritis synovial fluid and blood were some of the motif variants. A TCR beta motif of under 10 highly homologous variants appeared characteristic of ankylosing spondylitis blood. As reported, disease-linked clones showed significant enrichment in matched ankylosing spondylitis synovial fluid.

Trimming took off 4 bases at V and 3 bases at J, with 12 bases between the two ends. This CDR3 is built from 14 residues. Germline V gene sequence: CDR1 MNHEY, CDR2 SVGAGI. A quantitative 5'-RACE method, one with molecular barcodes, was used to make TCR beta libraries. TCRdb ran MiXCR on the 5' RACE reads and lists one entry per CDR3 protein. The sample holds more than 250,000 distinct CDR3 sequences, around 8% seen once. Remarks on this clonotype: The antigen is undetermined.

The chain has TRBV6-5 and TRBJ2-5, with a possible D match to TRBD2 (6 bases). The sequencing input was blood, either unsorted or a sorted T cell fraction (not recorded which). The clonotype originates from a male donor with ankylosing spondylitis. CDR3 protein: CASSWTTSEETQYF. The CDR3 nucleotides are TGTGCCAGCAGTTGGACTACCTCAGAAGAGACCCAGTACTTC.